These T cell receptor beta chains were read from a single sample in a study of CD8+ T cells in alopecia areata. Assay: immunoSEQ multiplex PCR; the TCRdb copy retains only in-frame clones and omits some. The sample comprises around 69,000 clones, approximately 60% of which are singletons, and approximately 15% rests with the top ten. Sample: CD8+ T cells sorted from blood, taken at week 0. The receptor source for this set is a human donor with alopecia areata. The CDR3 runs from the conserved cysteine through the conserved F or W. D genes are given only for firm matches. The listing skips clone size in some rows; elsewhere it reads once, few, many or a size class.

-,few,TRBV2,TRBJ2-3,TGTGCCAGCAGTGGGGGCAGCACAGATACGCAGTATTTT,CASSGGSTDTQYF
TRBD1,once,TRBV28,TRBJ1-2,TGTGCCAGCAGCTCACCGGGACAGGGGAGCTATGGCTACACCTTC,CASSSPGQGSYGYTF
-,once,TRBV7-9,TRBJ1-2,TGTGCCAGCAGTCTACTAGGATCTGGCTACACCTTC,CASSLLGSGYTF
-,-,TRBV7-2,TRBJ2-1,TGTGCCAGCAGCCCGATGGGGGTTGAGCAGTTCTTC,CASSPMGVEQFF
TRBD1,-,TRBV5-1,TRBJ2-7,TGCGCCAGCAGCTTTCACCGGGACAGGTCCTACGAGCAGTACTTC,CASSFHRDRSYEQYF
-,few,TRBV4-1,TRBJ1-5,TGCGCCAGCAGCCAAGTCCCGGATCAGCCCCAGCATTTT,CASSQVPDQPQHF
-,-,TRBV29-1,TRBJ1-1,TGCAGCGTTGAAGAACATCTGAACACTGAAGCTTTCTTT,CSVEEHLNTEAFF
-,-,TRBV7-9,TRBJ2-7,TGTGCCAGCAGCTTATCGGACAGCTCCTCCTACGAGCAGTACTTC,CASSLSDSSSYEQYF
-,-,TRBV20-1,TRBJ1-1,TGCAGTGCTAGAGATCTAGTAGCTTTCTTT,CSARDLVAFF
-,medium-sized,TRBV7-6,TRBJ2-7,TGTGCCAGCAGCTCCCTGGGAACCTACGAGCAGTACTTC,CASSSLGTYEQYF
TRBD1,few,TRBV15,TRBJ1-5,TGTGCCACCAGCAGAGTCGGACAGGGGAAGGATCAGCCCCAGCATTTT,CATSRVGQGKDQPQHF
TRBD1,-,TRBV5-1,TRBJ1-6,TGCGCCAGCAGCTTGGCGGGGACAGTAGATTCTTCACCCCTCCACTTT,CASSLAGTVDSSPLHF
TRBD1,-,TRBV7-2,TRBJ1-1,TGTGCCAGCAGCTACCAGGGGGGTCGGGCTTTCTTT,CASSYQGGRAFF
-,once,TRBV4-3,TRBJ1-1,TGCGCCAGCAGCCAAGATCCTTTGAACACTGAAGCTTTCTTT,CASSQDPLNTEAFF
TRBD1,-,TRBV27,TRBJ1-2,TGTGCCAGCAGTTTCGGGGCAGGGGGCAATGGCTACACCTTC,CASSFGAGGNGYTF
-,-,TRBV5-6,TRBJ1-1,TGTGCCAGCAGCACTGGACGGTTGAACACTGAAGCTTTCTTT,CASSTGRLNTEAFF